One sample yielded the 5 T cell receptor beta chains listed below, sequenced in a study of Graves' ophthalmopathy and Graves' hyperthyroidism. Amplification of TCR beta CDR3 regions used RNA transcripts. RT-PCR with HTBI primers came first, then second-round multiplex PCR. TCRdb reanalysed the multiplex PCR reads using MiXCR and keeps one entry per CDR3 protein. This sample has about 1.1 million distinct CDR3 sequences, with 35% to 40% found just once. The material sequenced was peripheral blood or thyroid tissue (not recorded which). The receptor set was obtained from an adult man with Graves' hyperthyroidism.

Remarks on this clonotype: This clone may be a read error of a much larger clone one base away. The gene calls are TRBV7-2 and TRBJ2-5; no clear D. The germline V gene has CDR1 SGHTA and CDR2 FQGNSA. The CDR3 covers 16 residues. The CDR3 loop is CASSHGQGSSQETQCF. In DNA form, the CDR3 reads TGTGCCAGCAGCCACGGTCAAGGGTCAAGCCAAGAGACCCAGTGCTTC.

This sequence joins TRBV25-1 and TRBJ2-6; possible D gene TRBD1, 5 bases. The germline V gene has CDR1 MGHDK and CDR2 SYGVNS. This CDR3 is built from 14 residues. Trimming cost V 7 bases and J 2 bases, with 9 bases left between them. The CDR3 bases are TGTGCCAGCACCGACAGAGCTGGGGCCAACGTCCTGACTTTC. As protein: CASTDRAGANVLTF.

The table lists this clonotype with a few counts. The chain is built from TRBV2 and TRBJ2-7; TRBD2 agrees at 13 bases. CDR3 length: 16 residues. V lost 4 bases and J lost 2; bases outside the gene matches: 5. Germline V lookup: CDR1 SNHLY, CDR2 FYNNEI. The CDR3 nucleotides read TGTGCCAGCAGTGGTGGACTAGCGGGGGCGACCTACGAGCAGTACTTC. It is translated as CASSGGLAGATYEQYF.

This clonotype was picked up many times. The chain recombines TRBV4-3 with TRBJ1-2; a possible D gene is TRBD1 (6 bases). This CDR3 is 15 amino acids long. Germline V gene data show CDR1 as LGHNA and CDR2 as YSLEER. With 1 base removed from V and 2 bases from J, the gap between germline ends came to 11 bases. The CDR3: CASSQGQAINYGYTF. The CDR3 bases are TGCGCCAGCAGCCAAGGACAGGCGATCAACTATGGCTACACCTTC.

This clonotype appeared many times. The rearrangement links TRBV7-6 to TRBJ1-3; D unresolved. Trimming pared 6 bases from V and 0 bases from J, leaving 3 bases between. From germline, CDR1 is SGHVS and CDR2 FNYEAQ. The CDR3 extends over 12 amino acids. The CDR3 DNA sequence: TGTGCCAGCAGTGGCTCTGGAAACACCATATATTTT. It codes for CASSGSGNTIYF.